What follows describes a single TCR beta chain. Antigen unknown. CDR3 and TCR beta VDJ profiling relied on genomic DNA as the template. TCRdb itself ran the reads through MiXCR, one entry per CDR3 protein. The profile shows some 140,000 distinct CDR3 sequences, 35% to 50% of them singletons. This entry is derived from a study of CD8+CD57+ T cells in acquired aplastic anemia. Turning to the study itself: Isolated CD4+ and CD8+ cells, once sorted, yielded DNA averaging about 3.2 ug.

The CDR3 runs to 14 residues. Germline V CDR1 and CDR2: KGHDR, SFDVKD. Trimming cost V 8 bases and J 4 bases; bases outside gene matches: 6. Study-level results: Patients had roughly 31 CD8+ CDR3 sequences in common with controls (the shared set). In CD8+ cells, Simpson's diversity showed no significant difference between patients and controls.

This TCR derives from a human donor in good health, serving as a control. The rearrangement links TRBV24-1 to TRBJ2-3; 9 bases are a match to TRBD1. Source material: sorted CD4+, CD8+, or CD8+CD57+ T cells (not recorded which) from PBMCs. CDR3 residues: CATIGRDRADTQYF. CDR3 DNA: TGTGCCACCATTGGCCGGGACAGGGCAGATACGCAGTATTTT.